One sample yielded the 27 T cell receptor beta chains listed below, sequenced in a study of spatial heterogeneity in lung cancer (dated by TCRdb to the late 2010s). The investigation overall reported the following: The number of expanded intratumoral alpha and beta TCRs correlated with the tumor nonsynonymous mutation count.

According to the study, the label for this sample's time point signals: sample taken at primary tumor resection. Libraries were made using 5' RACE. Sequencing used a NextSeq 500. In TCRdb, the public reads were trimmed at Q25 with fastp and aligned with MiXCR, with productive beta chains retained. One record per CDR3 amino acid sequence lists the most common genes and DNA. In this sample the table shows several thousand distinct CDR3 sequences, 14% to 15% of which occur a single time. 23% of the sample goes to the ten largest clones. Which antigens these TCRs recognize remains unknown. The material was lung tumor tissue, obtained at surgery. The receptors shown here come from a female donor with early-stage non-small cell lung cancer.

This clonotype ranks as medium-sized. Within a library made for alpha chains, this beta chain is off target, and its count is uninformative. The chain has TRBV5-6 and TRBJ2-7; D remains unclear. The CDR3 sequence is 13 residues long. Between the trimmed V and J ends, which lost 7 bases and 0 bases, there was a span of 11 bases. CDR1 and CDR2 from the germline V gene are SGHDT and YYEEEE. CDR3: CASGWKASYEQYF. CDR3 DNA: TGTGCCAGCGGTTGGAAGGCCTCCTACGAGCAGTACTTC.

Concerning this clonotype itself: The library was designed around alpha chains, so this beta chain is a stray read whose abundance carries little weight. This rearrangement joins TRBV5-1 to TRBJ1-1; TRBD1 matches at 9 bases. The CDR3 spans 15 residues. The J segment lost 4 bases and the V segment lost 2 bases, leaving 6 bases of the junction unmatched. Germline V gene sequence: CDR1 SGHRS, CDR2 YFSETQ. CDR3 nucleotides: TGCGCCAGCAGCTTACAGACAGGGGGAGGCACTGAAGCTTTCTTT. It specifies CASSLQTGGGTEAFF.

By frequency in the sample, this clonotype is medium-sized. The library was built for alpha chains, so this beta chain is an off-target read and its size means little. The J gene is TRBJ2-7, the V gene TRBV20-1, with a weak D call TRBD2 (5 bases). The CDR3 loop spans 12 amino acids. Trimming pared 6 bases from V and 0 bases from J, leaving 9 bases between. The germline V gene has CDR1 DFQATT and CDR2 SNEGSKA (reference sequence). This CDR3 reads CSARRGSYEQYF. CDR3 bases: TGCAGTGCCCGACGGGGCTCCTACGAGCAGTACTTC.

Sample share makes this clonotype medium-sized. Being off target in a library aimed at alpha chains, this beta chain has a size of little meaning. The chain is built from TRBV12-5 and TRBJ2-7; 7 bases map to TRBD1. Per the germline V gene, CDR1 is LGHNT and CDR2 is FRNRAP. After removal of 6 bases from V and 6 bases from J, the junction contained 11 bases not matched to a gene. The CDR3 is 14 amino acids. The DNA for the CDR3 is TGTGCTAGTGGATCCGACAGGGACAGCCTCGAGCAGTACTTC. It codes for CASGSDRDSLEQYF.

This clonotype was detected ten times or more. This beta chain is a stray read from a library made for alpha chains; its abundance is not meaningful. The chain recombines TRBV5-8 with TRBJ2-7; no clear D. The CDR3 spans 12 residues. CDR1 and CDR2 (germline): SGHTS, YDEGEE. V shed 4 bases and J shed 4 bases, with 9 bases lying between them. Here the CDR3 reads CASSNRNYEQYF. Written as DNA, the CDR3 is TGTGCCAGCAGCAACCGAAATTACGAGCAGTACTTC.

Remarks on this clonotype: Little can be read into the size of this beta chain, an off-target read in a library designed for alpha chains. The V call is TRBV14, the J call TRBJ2-7; D might be TRBD2 (5 bases). The germline gives CDR1 SGHDN, CDR2 FVKESK. The CDR3 sequence is 12 residues long. The ends were cut back, 6 bases at V and 5 bases at J, with 11 bases in the middle. Here the CDR3 reads CASRLGRNEQYF. CDR3 coding DNA: TGTGCCAGCAGACTAGGGCGAAACGAGCAGTACTTC.

This clonotype occurred many times. Because the library targeted alpha chains, this beta chain is an off-target read whose size means little. The gene calls are TRBV2 and TRBJ2-3; D call uncertain. This CDR3 spans 13 amino acids. The V gene's germline CDR1 is SNHLY and CDR2 FYNNEI. The V and J ends lost 7 bases and 2 bases respectively, with 10 bases between them. The CDR3 loop is CASNPLHTDTQYF. DNA of the CDR3: TGTGCCAGCAATCCGCTGCACACAGATACGCAGTATTTT.

The table lists this clonotype with many counts. A library made for alpha chains picked up this beta chain off target, so its size means little. The J gene is TRBJ2-1, the V gene TRBV12-3 or TRBV12-4, with D unclear. The CDR3 is 14 amino acids. V was pared by 3 bases and J by 11 bases, with 17 bases between. The CDR3 bases are TGTGCCAGCAGTTTTTCCTTGGGTATCCCCCAGCAGTTCTTC. Translating gives CASSFSLGIPQQFF.

By frequency in the sample, this clonotype is medium-sized (0.01 to 0.1%). Little can be read into the size of this beta chain, an off-target read in a library designed for alpha chains. The chain recombines TRBV10-2 with TRBJ1-6; D ambiguous. This CDR3 spans 17 amino acids. CDR1 is WSHSY and CDR2 is SAAADI in the germline V gene. V was clipped by 5 bases and J by 8 bases, with 22 bases between them. This CDR3 reads CASSLTSTDAGYSPLHF. In DNA, the CDR3 is TGCGCCAGCAGTCTTACCTCGACGGACGCCGGTTATTCACCCCTCCACTTT.

This clonotype is termed medium-sized (0.01 to 0.1%). This beta chain lies outside the target of a library built for alpha chains; its clone size means little. The V gene is TRBV6-5, the J gene TRBJ1-1; 7 positions match TRBD1. This CDR3 spans 14 amino acids. V lost 0 bases and J lost 5; bases outside the gene matches: 3. Per germline, CDR1 MNHEY and CDR2 SVGAGI. The CDR3 protein is CASSYSAGGTEAFF. In DNA form, the CDR3 reads TGTGCCAGCAGTTACTCGGCAGGGGGTACTGAAGCTTTCTTT.

This clonotype was counted many times. Found in a library prepared for alpha chains, this beta chain is an off-target read, and its abundance has little meaning. V gene TRBV6-2 or TRBV6-3 combines with J gene TRBJ1-1; weak D call: TRBD1 (6 bases). Germline V lookup: CDR1 MNHEY, CDR2 SVGEGT. The CDR3 runs 16 residues. V lost 2 bases to trimming and J lost 0 bases, with 13 bases between them. CDR3 DNA: TGTGCCAGCAGTTACCCCCTACAGGGAATGAACACTGAAGCTTTCTTT. Translating it yields CASSYPLQGMNTEAFF.

About this clonotype: As an off-target read in a library built for alpha chains, this beta chain has a frequency of little significance. The chain carries TRBV9 and TRBJ2-5; D ambiguous. The CDR3 has 14 residues. From germline, CDR1 is SGDLS and CDR2 YYNGEE. V lost 4 bases and J lost 2, with 12 bases in between. The DNA for the CDR3 is TGTGCCAGCAGCACCAACGACGGACAAGAGACCCAGTACTTC. Residues: CASSTNDGQETQYF.

Ten or more counts support this clonotype. This beta chain lies outside the target of a library built for alpha chains; its clone size means little. This sequence joins TRBV5-1 and TRBJ1-2, with 7 bases identical to TRBD1. V dropped 0 bases and J dropped 4; count of bases not matched to a gene: 3. The CDR3 has 14 residues. Germline CDR1 and CDR2: SGHRS and YFSETQ. CDR3 sequence: CASSLAGGFYGYTF. The CDR3 DNA sequence: TGCGCCAGCAGCTTGGCAGGGGGATTCTATGGCTACACCTTC.

In its sample, this clonotype was seen once. This beta chain is a stray sequence in a library constructed for alpha chains; its clone size is not meaningful. This chain joins TRBV7-2 and TRBJ2-5; 9 positions agree with TRBD2. CDR1 is SGHTA and CDR2 is FQGNSA in the germline V gene. The CDR3 has 15 residues. Losses at the gene ends were 4 bases for V and 4 bases for J; bases not matched to a gene: 7. CDR3 sequence (DNA): TGTGCCAGCAGCTCAGTTTTAGCGGGAGCAGAGACCCAGTACTTC. This sequence encodes CASSSVLAGAETQYF.

Worth noting for this clonotype: The library was prepared for alpha chains; this beta chain is a stray read, so its frequency means little. V and J are TRBV12-3 or TRBV12-4 and TRBJ1-6; 7 bases line up with TRBD1. The CDR3 is 14 amino acids. The ends lost 5 bases at V and 8 bases at J; junction bases unmatched: 6. This CDR3 is CASSEQGWYSPLHF. The CDR3 region has the DNA TGTGCCAGCAGTGAACAGGGGTGGTATTCACCCCTCCACTTT.

This clonotype is medium-sized in the sample. Because this beta chain is a stray read in a library intended to capture alpha chains, its abundance should not be given much weight. J is TRBJ2-7 and V is TRBV27; perhaps TRBD1 as D (6 bases). Deletions cut 5 bases from V and 0 bases from J, with 11 bases between. The CDR3 sequence is 14 residues long. Germline CDR1 MNHEY, CDR2 SMNVEV (reference sequence). The CDR3 nucleotides are TGTGCCAGCAGTGGTCAGGGGAGCTCCTACGAGCAGTACTTC. It encodes CASSGQGSSYEQYF.

This clonotype was recorded at least ten times. A library made for alpha chains picked up this beta chain off target, so its size means little. The chain combines TRBV10-3 with TRBJ1-5; possibly TRBD1 for D (6 bases). Trimming took 9 bases from V and 6 from J, leaving 15 bases between them. The germline gives CDR1 ENHRY, CDR2 SYGVKD. The CDR3 is 13 residues long. The CDR3 DNA follows: TGTGCCATAAAGGACAGAGATACTCAGCCCCAGCATTTT. Amino acid sequence: CAIKDRDTQPQHF.

This clonotype was detected only a few times. This beta chain is off target for a library built for alpha chains, so its abundance means little. This chain connects TRBV18 to TRBJ2-5, with 9 bases that match TRBD1. CDR1 KGHSH and CDR2 LQKENI come from the germline V gene. This CDR3 is built from 15 residues. V was clipped by 2 bases and J by 2 bases; unmatched bases: 3. Here the CDR3 reads CASSPWTGVQETQYF. The CDR3 DNA reads TGTGCCAGCTCACCATGGACAGGGGTTCAAGAGACCCAGTACTTC.

Comments on this clonotype: This beta chain slipped into a library made for alpha chains as a stray read, so its size is not meaningful. V gene TRBV7-2 combines with J gene TRBJ2-3; a weak D match, TRBD2 (6 bases). V was trimmed by 5 bases and J by 0 bases, leaving 12 bases between them. This CDR3 contains 15 residues. Germline CDR1 reads SGHTA; CDR2 reads FQGNSA. CDR3 residues: CASSPDYLSTDTQYF. CDR3 bases: TGTGCCAGCAGCCCGGACTACCTTAGCACAGATACGCAGTATTTT. Supplemented by reference TRBV7-2 and TRBJ2-3, the full variable domain reads GAGVSQSPSNKVTEKGKDVELRCDPISGHTALYWYRQSLGQGLEFLIYFQGNSAPDKSGLPSDRFSAERTGGSVSTLTIQRTQQEDSAVYLCASSPDYLSTDTQYFGPGTRLTVL.

This clonotype was observed many times. This beta chain is an unintended read in a library built for alpha chains; its size means little. The chain couples TRBV6-5 to TRBJ2-7; D may be TRBD2 (7 bases). This CDR3 is built from 14 residues. The V end lost 4 bases, the J end lost 3 bases, and 13 bases lay between the germline ends. Germline V lookup: CDR1 MNHEY, CDR2 SVGAGI. The CDR3 DNA reads TGTGCCAGCAGTTGGGGGGGCCCCTACTACGAGCAGTACTTC. This sequence encodes CASSWGGPYYEQYF.

Judged by abundance, this clonotype is medium-sized. This beta chain turned up in a library designed for alpha chains; as an off-target read, its abundance says little. The chain couples TRBV7-2 to TRBJ2-3; TRBD2 aligns across 9 bases. This CDR3 is 15 amino acids long. CDR1 is SGHTA and CDR2 is FQGNSA in the germline V gene. The J segment lost 1 base and the V segment lost 5 bases, leaving 4 bases of the junction unmatched. The CDR3 loop reads CASSLWTSGTDTQYF. For the CDR3, the DNA is TGTGCCAGCAGCCTCTGGACTAGCGGCACAGATACGCAGTATTTT.

In this sample, this clonotype turned up many times. The library was built for alpha chains, so this beta chain is an off-target read and its size means little. The V and J genes are TRBV28 and TRBJ2-5; D assignment may be TRBD1 or TRBD2 (5 bases each). The germline V and J ends were trimmed by 7 bases and 4 bases, with 13 bases remaining between them. In germline, CDR1 is MDHEN, CDR2 SYDVKM. This CDR3 has 13 residues. CDR3 in amino acids: CASKVGGSETQYF. In DNA, the CDR3 is TGTGCCAGCAAGGTTGGGGGTTCAGAGACCCAGTACTTC.

A note on this clonotype: This beta chain is an off-target read within a library intended for alpha chains, so its frequency means little. The chain links TRBV12-3 or TRBV12-4 to TRBJ1-1; 7 bases fit TRBD1. The CDR3 has 15 amino acids. V shed 6 bases, J shed 0 bases, and the junction held 7 bases outside the gene matches. The CDR3 DNA follows: TGTGCCAGCAGCCTAAGAGGACAGGTGAACACTGAAGCTTTCTTT. As protein: CASSLRGQVNTEAFF.

Many counts were recorded for this clonotype. The size of this beta chain means little, since it is a stray read in a library made for alpha chains. V is TRBV23-1 and J is TRBJ2-7, with 9 bases matching TRBD1. TRBV23-1 carries the ORF label, with uncertain function. CDR3 length equals 18 residues. Trimming removed 0 bases from V and 5 bases from J; junction bases left unmatched: 14. The CDR3 protein is CASSQSPRLKQGAHEQYF. In DNA, the CDR3 is TGCGCCAGCAGTCAATCCCCGCGACTAAAACAGGGGGCCCACGAGCAGTACTTC.

As concerns this clonotype: This beta chain is a stray read from a library made for alpha chains; its abundance is not meaningful. The rearrangement links TRBV10-3 to TRBJ2-3; 7 bases align to TRBD2. CDR1 is ENHRY and CDR2 is SYGVKD in the germline V gene. Trimming at V came to 10 bases and at J to 3 bases, leaving 10 bases not matched to a gene. This CDR3 has 14 amino acids. For the CDR3, the DNA is TGTGCCACCCTCCGGGACGGGGGGACAGATACGCAGTATTTT. Amino acid sequence: CATLRDGGTDTQYF.

This clonotype is classed as medium-sized. The library was prepared for alpha chains; this beta chain is a stray read, so its frequency means little. The chain recombines TRBV5-1 with TRBJ1-1; 7 nucleotides match TRBD1. The CDR3 extends over 14 amino acids. The germline V gene encodes CDR1 SGHRS and CDR2 YFSETQ. The ends lost 2 bases at V and 7 bases at J; junction bases unmatched: 8. The CDR3 is CASSFVAGGVEAFF. The CDR3, as DNA: TGCGCCAGCAGCTTTGTTGCAGGGGGAGTTGAAGCTTTCTTT.

In its sample, this clonotype ranks as large. Found in a library prepared for alpha chains, this beta chain is an off-target read, and its abundance has little meaning. The chain recombines TRBV12-3 or TRBV12-4 with TRBJ2-1, with D perhaps TRBD1 or TRBD2 (6 bases each). The CDR3 is 15 amino acids. Trimming took 4 bases from V and 7 from J, leaving 17 bases between them. CDR3 in DNA: TGTGCCAGCAGTTCACAGGGAGGAGGCATAAATGAGCAGTTCTTC. Protein sequence: CASSSQGGGINEQFF.